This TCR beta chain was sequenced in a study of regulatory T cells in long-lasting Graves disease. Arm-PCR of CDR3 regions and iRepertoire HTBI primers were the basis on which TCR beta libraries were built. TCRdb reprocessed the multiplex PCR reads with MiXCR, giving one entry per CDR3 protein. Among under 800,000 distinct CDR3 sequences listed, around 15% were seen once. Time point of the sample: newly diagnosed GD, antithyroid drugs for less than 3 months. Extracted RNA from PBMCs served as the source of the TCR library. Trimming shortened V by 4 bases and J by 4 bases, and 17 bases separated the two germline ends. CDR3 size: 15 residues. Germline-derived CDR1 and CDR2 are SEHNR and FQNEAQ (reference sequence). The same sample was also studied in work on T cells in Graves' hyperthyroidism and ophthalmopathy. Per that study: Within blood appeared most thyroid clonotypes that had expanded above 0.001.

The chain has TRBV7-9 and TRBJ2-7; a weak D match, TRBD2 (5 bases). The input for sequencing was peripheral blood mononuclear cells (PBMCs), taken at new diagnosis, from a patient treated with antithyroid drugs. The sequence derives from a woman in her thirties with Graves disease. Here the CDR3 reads CASSSTAWTGYEQYF. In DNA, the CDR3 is TGTGCCAGCAGCTCTACTGCCTGGACTGGGTACGAGCAGTACTTC.